This T cell receptor beta chain emerged from a study of blood T cells in healthy people across ages. For the second PCR, which ran for about 7 to 11 cycles, a sample-barcoded 5' primer and a J-beta primer mix were used. MiXCR, applied by TCRdb to the 5' RACE reads, yields one record per CDR3 protein. The sample records around 1.5 million distinct CDR3 sequences, roughly 40% being singletons. This CDR3 spans 12 amino acids. V lost 2 bases, J lost 7 bases, and 8 bases lay in between. The germline V gene has CDR1 KGHDR and CDR2 SFDVKD. This clonotype was sampled from a young woman in good health. This rearrangement joins TRBV24-1 to TRBJ2-7; unclear D gene. The sample comprised blood. CDR3 bases: TGTGCCACCAGTGATTCCAGATTTGAGCAGTACTTC. This encodes CATSDSRFEQYF.